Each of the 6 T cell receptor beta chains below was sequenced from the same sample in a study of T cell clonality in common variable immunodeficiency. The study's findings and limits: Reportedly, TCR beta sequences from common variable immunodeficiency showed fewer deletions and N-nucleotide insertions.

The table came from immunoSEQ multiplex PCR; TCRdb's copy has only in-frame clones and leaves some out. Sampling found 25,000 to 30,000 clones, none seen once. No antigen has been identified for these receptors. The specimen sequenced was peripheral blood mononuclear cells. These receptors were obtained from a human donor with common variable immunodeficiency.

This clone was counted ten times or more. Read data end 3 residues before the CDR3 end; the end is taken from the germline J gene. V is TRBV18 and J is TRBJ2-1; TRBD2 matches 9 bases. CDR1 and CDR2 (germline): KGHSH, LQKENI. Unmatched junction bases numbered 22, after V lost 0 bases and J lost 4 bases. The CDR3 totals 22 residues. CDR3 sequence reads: CASSPPDVGGRARSPHYNEQFF. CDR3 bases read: TGTGCCAGCTCACCACCGGATGTCGGCGGGAGGGCCAGGTCCCCTCATTACAATGAG.

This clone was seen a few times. CDR3 region: CASSSQGARETQYF. The sequenced CDR3 bases are TGTGCCAGCAGCTCACAGGGGGCGCGGGAGACC. The chain couples TRBV11-2 to TRBJ2-5, with TRBD1 matching over 9 bases. Read sequence stops 3 residues before the CDR3 end, and the germline J gene provides the missing end. J gave up 5 bases and V 4 bases, and 5 bases lay outside the gene matches. In germline, CDR1 is SGHAT, CDR2 FQNNGV. The CDR3 runs 14 residues.

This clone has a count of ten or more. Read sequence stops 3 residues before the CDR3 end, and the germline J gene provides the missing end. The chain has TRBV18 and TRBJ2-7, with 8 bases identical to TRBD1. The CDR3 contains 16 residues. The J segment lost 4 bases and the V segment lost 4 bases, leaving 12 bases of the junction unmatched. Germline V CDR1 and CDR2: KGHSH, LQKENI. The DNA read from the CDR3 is TGTGCCAGCTCACAGAACACCGGGACAGGATTGTACGAG. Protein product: CASSQNTGTGLYE. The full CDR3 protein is CASSQNTGTGLYEQYF.

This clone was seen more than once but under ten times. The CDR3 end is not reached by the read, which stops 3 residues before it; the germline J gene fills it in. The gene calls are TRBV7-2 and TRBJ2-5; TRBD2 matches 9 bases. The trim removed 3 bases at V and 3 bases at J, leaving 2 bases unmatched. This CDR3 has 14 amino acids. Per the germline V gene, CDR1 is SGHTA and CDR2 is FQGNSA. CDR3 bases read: TGTGCCAGCAGCTTTAGCGGGAGAGAAGAGACC. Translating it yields CASSFSGREET. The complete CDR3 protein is CASSFSGREETQYF.

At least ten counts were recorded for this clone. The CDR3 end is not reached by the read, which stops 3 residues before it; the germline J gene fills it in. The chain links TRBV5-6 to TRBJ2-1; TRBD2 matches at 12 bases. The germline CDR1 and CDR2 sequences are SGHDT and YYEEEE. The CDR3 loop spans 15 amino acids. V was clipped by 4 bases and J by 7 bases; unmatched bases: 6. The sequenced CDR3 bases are TGTGCCAGCAGCCCCCTAGCGGGAGGGTGGAATGAG. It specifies CASSPLAGGWNE. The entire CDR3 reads CASSPLAGGWNEQFF.

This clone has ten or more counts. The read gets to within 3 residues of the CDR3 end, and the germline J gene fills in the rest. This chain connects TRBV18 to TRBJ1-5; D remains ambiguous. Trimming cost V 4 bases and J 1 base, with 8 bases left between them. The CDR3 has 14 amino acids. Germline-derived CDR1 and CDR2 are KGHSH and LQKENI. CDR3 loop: CASSHDNSNQPQHF. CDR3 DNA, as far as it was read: TGTGCCAGCTCACACGACAACAGCAATCAGCCC.